These 16 T cell receptor beta chains came from one sample sequenced in a study of blood T cell repertoires in COVID-19. Profiling relied on immunoSEQ multiplex PCR, and the TCRdb table lists in-frame clones only, not all of them. The table records about 95,000 clones, over 70% of them present only once. Specimen: peripheral blood. These receptors were obtained from a man aged 80 or over with active or convalescent COVID-19.

V and J are TRBV3-1 (or the pseudogene TRBV3-2) and TRBJ1-2; 8 nucleotides line up with TRBD1. Germline lookup yields CDR1 LGHDT and CDR2 YNNKEL (reference sequence). J was trimmed by 4 bases and V by 4 bases; bases with no gene match: 8. The CDR3 covers 15 residues. In nucleotides, the CDR3 is TGTGCCAGCAGCCCCACAGGGGGAACACTCTATGGCTACACCTTC. Translated, it gives CASSPTGGTLYGYTF.

The chain recombines TRBV6-2 or TRBV6-3 with TRBJ2-2; tentatively, D is TRBD2 (5 bases). This CDR3 comprises 13 residues. V was cut by 4 bases and J by 5 bases, with 8 bases left in between. Looked up from germline, CDR1 is MNHEY and CDR2 is SVGEGT. The chain's CDR3 is CASSSLATGELFF. CDR3 nucleotides: TGTGCCAGCAGTTCCTTAGCGACCGGGGAGCTGTTTTTT.

The chain has TRBV5-5 and TRBJ2-7, with TRBD1 matching over 8 bases. V was clipped by 4 bases and J by 6 bases; unmatched bases: 3. Germline V CDR1 and CDR2: SGHKS, YYEKEE (reference sequence). This CDR3 is built from 12 residues. The CDR3 sequence is CASSLTGVEQYF. CDR3 coding DNA: TGTGCCAGCAGCCTGACAGGGGTCGAGCAGTACTTC.

The V call is TRBV5-4, the J call TRBJ1-3, with TRBD1 identical over 11 bases. CDR1 and CDR2 (germline): SGHNT, YYREEE (reference sequence). V dropped 0 bases and J dropped 3; count of bases not matched to a gene: 5. The CDR3 contains 17 residues. CDR3 sequence (DNA): TGTGCCAGCAGCTTGGCCGGACAGGGGGCTCGTGGAAACACCATATATTTT. It encodes CASSLAGQGARGNTIYF.

In this sample, this clone is medium-sized (0.01 to 0.1%). The genes are TRBV10-3 and TRBJ2-2; 7 bases line up with TRBD1. Germline CDR1 is ENHRY and CDR2 is SYGVKD. This CDR3 comprises 16 residues. Trimming cost V 3 bases and J 1 base; bases outside gene matches: 5. The CDR3 loop reads CAISDHRGENTGELFF. The CDR3 DNA reads as TGTGCCATCAGTGACCACAGGGGAGAGAACACCGGGGAGCTGTTTTTT.

The gene calls are TRBV5-1 and TRBJ2-2; D not resolved. The V gene lost 3 bases and the J gene lost 1 base, with 4 bases spanning the gap. CDR1 is SGHRS, CDR2 YFSETQ, per germline. The CDR3 spans 13 residues. Here the CDR3 DNA reads TGCGCCAGCAGCTCCAAGAACACCGGGGAGCTGTTTTTT. Translation gives CASSSKNTGELFF.

This clone showed up just once. The J gene is TRBJ1-2, the V gene TRBV3-1 (or the pseudogene TRBV3-2), with 7 nucleotides matching TRBD1. The ends lost 0 bases at V and 4 bases at J; junction bases unmatched: 8. The CDR3 has 16 amino acids. CDR1 is LGHDT, CDR2 YNNKEL, per germline (reference sequence). In DNA form, the CDR3 reads TGTGCCAGCAGCCAAGATGGTGGAACAGGGGTCTATGGCTACACCTTC. Encoded protein: CASSQDGGTGVYGYTF.

This clone has more than one count but fewer than ten. J is TRBJ1-1 and V is TRBV5-1; D is unclear. The CDR3 totals 14 residues. The V gene's germline CDR1 is SGHRS and CDR2 YFSETQ. Trimming removed 5 bases at V and 0 bases at J, with 11 bases between. CDR3 bases: TGCGCCAGCAGTGAGAGGGAGATGAACACTGAAGCTTTCTTT. Its protein is CASSEREMNTEAFF.

The genes are TRBV11-2 and TRBJ2-3, with 10 bases fitting TRBD2. Trimming took 5 bases from V and 6 from J; bases not matched to a gene: 11. Germline V gene data show CDR1 as SGHAT and CDR2 as FQNNGV. The CDR3 extends over 16 amino acids. CDR3 DNA: TGTGCCAGCAGCCAATCGACCAGCGGGGGGGCTGATACGCAGTATTTT. It codes for CASSQSTSGGADTQYF. The full variable domain, its missing parts supplied by reference TRBV11-2 and TRBJ2-3, is EAGVAQSPRYKIIEKRQSVAFWCNPISGHATLYWYQQILGQGPKLLIQFQNNGVVDDSQLPKDRFSAERLKGVDSTLKIQPAKLEDSAVYLCASSQSTSGGADTQYFGPGTRLTVL.

The chain couples TRBV11-2 to TRBJ2-7; 7 positions agree with TRBD1. The CDR3 spans 14 residues. Unmatched junction bases numbered 1, after V lost 1 base and J lost 1 base. Per germline, CDR1 SGHAT and CDR2 FQNNGV. The CDR3 is CASSLGTGSYEQYF. The CDR3 DNA sequence: TGTGCCAGCAGCTTAGGGACAGGATCCTACGAGCAGTACTTC.

The chain employs TRBV24-1 and TRBJ1-6, with D possibly matching TRBD1 (5 bases). The germline CDR1 and CDR2 sequences are KGHDR and SFDVKD. With 4 bases removed from V and 3 bases from J, the gap between germline ends came to 9 bases. CDR3 length equals 15 residues. CDR3 sequence (DNA): TGTGCCACCAGTGACTTCGGACACTATAATTCACCCCTCCACTTT. It is translated as CATSDFGHYNSPLHF.

The chain recombines TRBV5-1 with TRBJ2-3; 10 bases line up with TRBD1. CDR1 and CDR2 from the germline V gene are SGHRS and YFSETQ. This CDR3 has 16 amino acids. Trimming cost V 1 base and J 1 base; bases outside gene matches: 3. The CDR3 is CASSLIGTGGTDTQYF. The CDR3 coding sequence is TGCGCCAGCAGCTTGATCGGGACAGGGGGCACAGATACGCAGTATTTT.

This clone came up a few times. The chain employs TRBV19 and TRBJ2-7; 11 nucleotides line up with TRBD1. This CDR3 region has 15 residues. Germline V gene lookup returns CDR1 LNHDA and CDR2 SQIVND (reference sequence). V was pared by 6 bases and J by 3 bases, with 7 bases of the junction left unmatched. The CDR3 bases are TGTGCCAGTAGGAAGCGGACAGGGGGCGGCTACGAGCAGTACTTC. It translates to CASRKRTGGGYEQYF.

The V call is TRBV2, the J call TRBJ1-1, with TRBD1 matching over 8 bases. Germline V lookup: CDR1 SNHLY, CDR2 FYNNEI. V dropped 7 bases and J dropped 5; count of bases not matched to a gene: 9. CDR3 length equals 14 residues. The CDR3 bases are TGTGCCAGCACCCCAGGACAGGGACGAACTGAAGCTTTCTTT. The encoded protein is CASTPGQGRTEAFF.

The CDR3 DNA sequence: TGCGCCAGTATGTCTAGAGCGGGAACTTTTTTCTCCTACAATGAGCAGTTCTTC. Translated, it gives CASMSRAGTFFSYNEQFF. This chain connects TRBV5-1 to TRBJ2-1; 7 bases fit TRBD2. Germline CDR1 is SGHRS and CDR2 is YFSETQ. The CDR3 length is 18 residues. With 8 bases clipped from V and 0 bases from J, the junction kept 17 bases outside the gene matches.

The chain uses TRBV4-1 and TRBJ2-5, with 12 positions matching TRBD1. V lost 4 bases, J lost 5 bases, and 14 bases stayed unmatched. This CDR3 is built from 18 residues. The germline V gene encodes CDR1 MGHRA and CDR2 YSYEKL. The DNA for the CDR3 is TGCGCCAGCAGCCCCCACCCCCTCGGGACAGGGGGCGAGGAGACCCAGTACTTC. This translates into CASSPHPLGTGGEETQYF.